This T cell receptor beta chain was recorded in a study of patients and donors after allogeneic stem cell transplantation (dated by TCRdb to 2018 to 2020). Library prep was done by RT-PCR. Data came from a NextSeq 550. TCRdb cleaned the public reads at Q25 with fastp, built clones with MiXCR and kept in-frame beta chains. A single entry per CDR3 protein holds the most common genes and DNA from its merged rows. The sample table holds 37,000 or so distinct CDR3 sequences, of which under 40% were seen once. 72% of the sample lies in the top ten. In regard to this clonotype: Which antigen it targets is not known. Qualities for individual bases were not recorded, and no much larger clone is one base off.

Sequences ENHRY (CDR1) and SYGVKD (CDR2) are obtained from the germline V gene. V ends up 6 bases short and J 2 bases short, with an unmatched junction base count of 5. There are 16 amino acids in the CDR3, from cysteine to phenylalanine inclusive. Of the read, only the CDR3 DNA is kept; its 48 bases are in frame from base 1. The sequenced material came from blood, either unsorted or a sorted T cell fraction (not recorded which). The V gene is TRBV10-3 and the J gene is TRBJ2-2, with 11 bases matching TRBD2. The sequence came from a human donor who was either an allogeneic HSCT recipient or a stem cell or donor lymphocyte infusion donor (not recorded which). It is not recorded whose cells these are; they may come from a transplant donor. The DNA is as follows: TGTGCCATCAGGCCTACTAGCGGGAGTAACACCGGGGAGCTGTTTTTT. It is translated as CAIRPTSGSNTGELFF.